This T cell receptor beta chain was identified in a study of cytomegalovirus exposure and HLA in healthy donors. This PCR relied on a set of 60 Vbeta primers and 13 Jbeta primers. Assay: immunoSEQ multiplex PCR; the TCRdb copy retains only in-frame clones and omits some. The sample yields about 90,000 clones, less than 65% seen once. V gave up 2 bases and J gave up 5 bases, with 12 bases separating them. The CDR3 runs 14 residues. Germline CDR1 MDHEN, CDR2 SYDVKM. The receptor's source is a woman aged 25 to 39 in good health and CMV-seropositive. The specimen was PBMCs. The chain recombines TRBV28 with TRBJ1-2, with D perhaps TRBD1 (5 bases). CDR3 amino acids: CASSLGAGPYGYTF. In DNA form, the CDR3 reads TGTGCCAGCAGTTTAGGGGCAGGGCCTTATGGCTACACCTTC.